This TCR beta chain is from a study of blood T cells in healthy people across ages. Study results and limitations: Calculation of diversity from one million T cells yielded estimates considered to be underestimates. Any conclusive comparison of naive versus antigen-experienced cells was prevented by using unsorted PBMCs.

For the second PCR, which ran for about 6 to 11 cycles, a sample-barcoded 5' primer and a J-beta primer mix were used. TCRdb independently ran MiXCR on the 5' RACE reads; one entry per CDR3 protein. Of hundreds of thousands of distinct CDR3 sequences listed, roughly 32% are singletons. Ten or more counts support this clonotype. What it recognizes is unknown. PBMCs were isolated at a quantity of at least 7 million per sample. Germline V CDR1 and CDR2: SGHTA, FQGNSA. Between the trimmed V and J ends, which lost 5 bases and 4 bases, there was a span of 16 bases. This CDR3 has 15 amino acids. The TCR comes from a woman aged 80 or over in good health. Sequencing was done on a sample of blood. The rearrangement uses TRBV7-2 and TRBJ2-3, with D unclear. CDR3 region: CASSTISASPDTQYF. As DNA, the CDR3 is TGTGCCAGCAGCACGATTTCGGCATCCCCAGATACGCAGTATTTT.